This section outlines one T cell receptor (beta chain) sequence together with its context. Its antigen is currently not known. Base qualities are not provided; no much larger clone lies one nucleotide away. From the cysteine up to the phenylalanine, the CDR3 has a length of 16 residues. The retained sequence is limited to the CDR3, 48 bases, with the frame set at the first base. V gives up 3 bases and J gives up 0 bases, and the segment between their germline ends measures 14 bases. As encoded in the germline V gene (reference sequence), CDR1 is MNHEY while CDR2 is SMNVEV. TCRbeta CDR3 regions were amplified from genomic DNA by means of the immunoSEQ Assay, a bias-controlled multiplex PCR. The original methods were these. Within the assay, amplification of reference gene primers was used to estimate how many nucleated cells each sample contained. To quantify the absolute abundance of each unique TCRbeta CDR3 rearrangement, sequence reads were collapsed and filtered. Productive Simpson clonality was computed per sample as the square root of Simpson's diversity index over productive rearrangements. TCRdb stores this immuneACCESS table with in-frame sequences only. Part of the clones is absent; in the studies checked, under half of the shortfall reflects unresolved V genes, and no reason is known for the rest. V and J calls and clone size are those listed in that table; D and trimming were worked out from the DNA. The sample yields about 210,000 clones; around 84% were counted once. 9.5% to 15% of the sample belongs to the ten largest clones.

The collaborating institutions used their own protocols to collect whole blood in K2EDTA tubes. For TCRbeta analysis, collaborators shipped samples as frozen whole blood, isolated PBMCs, or DNA extracted from either of those sample types. The sample belongs to a study of blood T cell repertoires in COVID-19 (dated by TCRdb to 2018 to 2021). With regard to the full study: Samples from collaborators originated in the United States, Italy and Spain and spanned both the acute and convalescent phases of COVID-19. The prospective study material was composed of cDNA or gDNA derived from T cells, B-cell-depleted T cells, or PBMCs. Deeply sampled blood TCRbeta repertoires from subjects exposed to, actively infected with, or recovered from COVID-19 were included in the dataset. The repertoires were released in a freely available public database intended as a resource for research on the immune response to SARS-CoV-2. Samples came from the ongoing ImmuneRACE study (first 160 participants) plus 1,254 subjects from 6 global collaborators. Nearly every sample came with metadata listing a de-identified subject ID, COVID-19 status, age in years and sex. HLA class I and class II types, where available, came from metadata supplied by the sample provider rather than from assay-based typing.

Study-wide conclusions, independent of this receptor: Clinical and demographic metadata were provided uncurated, with the amount varying by source and participant.

The sequenced material came from peripheral blood. The receptor's source is a human donor in a cohort sampled during active COVID-19. Rearrangement joined TRBV27 to TRBJ1-1, and perhaps TRBD1 as D gene, on 6 matching bases. The CDR3: CASSFRGRMMNTEAFF. The nucleotide sequence reads TGTGCCAGCAGTTTCAGGGGACGCATGATGAACACTGAAGCTTTCTTT.